Listed below are T cell receptor beta chains from one sample, sequenced in a study of glioma-infiltrating T cells. In TCRdb, the multiplex PCR reads were re-called with MiXCR into one record per CDR3 protein. The sample consists of 300,000 to 450,000 distinct CDR3 sequences, 41% of them appearing once. Sequencing was carried out using glioma tissue, nonneoplastic brain tissue, or PBMCs (not recorded which). The receptors were sampled from a human donor with low-grade glioma or glioblastoma, undergoing nonglioma brain surgery, or in good health (not recorded which). CDR3s include the opening cysteine and the closing phenylalanine or tryptophan. D genes are given only for firm matches. Expanded clones are given a class, and other clones once, few, many or no size at all.

TRBV20-1	TRBJ2-7	-	-	CSARDLQYSYEQYF	TGCAGTGCTAGAGATCTACAGTACTCCTACGAGCAGTACTTC
TRBV7-2	TRBJ2-7	-	TRBD2	CASSLVLAGGPRYF	TGTGCCAGCAGCTTAGTACTAGCGGGAGGCCCCCGGTACTTC
TRBV13	TRBJ2-3	-	-	CASSWGSGTLTDTQYF	TGTGCCAGCAGCTGGGGGTCCGGGACGTTAACAGATACGCAGTATTTT
TRBV20-1	TRBJ2-5	few	-	CSARGVGSRGETQYF	TGCAGTGCTAGAGGTGTCGGGTCTCGTGGGGAGACCCAGTACTTC
TRBV7-3	TRBJ2-1	few	-	CASSLSSVYNEQFF	TGTGCCAGCAGCTTATCTAGCGTATACAATGAGCAGTTCTTC
TRBV19	TRBJ2-1	-	TRBD1	CASSPRGQFSYNEQFF	TGTGCCAGTAGTCCCCGGGGACAGTTCTCCTACAATGAGCAGTTCTTC
TRBV4-2	TRBJ2-1	-	TRBD2	CASSDGLAGVDEQFF	TGTGCCAGCAGCGACGGACTAGCGGGAGTGGATGAGCAGTTCTTC
TRBV4-2	TRBJ1-2	-	TRBD1	CASSHSGTGGSGYTF	TGTGCCAGCAGCCATTCCGGGACAGGGGGCTCGGGCTACACCTTC
TRBV4-1	TRBJ2-5	-	-	CASSRLASTGETQYF	TGCGCCAGCAGCCGGCTAGCGTCTACGGGAGAGACCCAGTACTTC
TRBV6-2/TRBV6-3	TRBJ1-1	many	-	CASRRRDTEAFF	TGTGCCAGCAGACGACGGGACACTGAAGCTTTCTTT
TRBV20-1	TRBJ1-6	-	TRBD1	CSARGTGGAESGNSPLHF	TGCAGTGCTCGCGGGACAGGGGGCGCGGAGTCCGGGAATTCACCCCTCCACTTT
TRBV12-3/TRBV12-4	TRBJ1-3	many	-	CASSFGGNTIYF	TGTGCCAGCAGTTTTGGGGGAAACACCATATATTTT
TRBV27	TRBJ2-4	-	-	CASSPGTGFTAKNIQYF	TGTGCCAGCAGTCCAGGCACAGGGTTCACAGCCAAAAACATTCAGTACTTC
TRBV6-1	TRBJ1-1	-	-	CASRTGSGRSTEAFF	TGTGCCAGCAGAACCGGATCCGGGAGGTCCACTGAAGCTTTCTTT
TRBV20-1	TRBJ2-2	-	-	CSARDGGANTVELFF	TGCAGTGCTAGAGATGGAGGGGCCAACACCGTGGAGCTGTTTTTT
TRBV6-5	TRBJ2-3	-	-	CASSYQVAATDTQYF	TGTGCCAGCAGTTATCAAGTAGCAGCCACAGATACGCAGTATTTT
TRBV6-1	TRBJ2-7	few	-	CASSRGTDTYEQYF	TGTGCCAGCAGCCGCGGGACAGATACCTACGAGCAGTACTTC
TRBV6-6	TRBJ1-5	-	-	CASSYGLIYTGGNQPQHF	TGTGCCAGCAGTTACGGGTTAATATATACGGGGGGCAATCAGCCCCAGCATTTT
TRBV6-2/TRBV6-3	TRBJ1-1	-	-	CARSYNSGGRRNNEAFF	TGTGCCAGAAGTTACAATTCCGGGGGGCGCAGGAACAATGAAGCTTTCTTT
TRBV2	TRBJ2-4	-	-	CASTQRRAMAKNIQYF	TGTGCCAGCACTCAAAGGAGGGCAATGGCCAAAAACATTCAGTACTTC
TRBV20-1	TRBJ2-3	many	TRBD2	CSAVTSGRARYTDTQYF	TGCAGTGCCGTGACTAGCGGGAGGGCAAGATACACAGATACGCAGTATTTT
TRBV28	TRBJ1-3	many	TRBD1	CASSFAGTGRNTIYF	TGTGCCAGCAGTTTCGCCGGGACAGGAAGAAACACCATATATTTT
TRBV27	TRBJ1-2	many	TRBD1	CASRQGAGAIYGYTF	TGTGCCAGCAGACAGGGGGCGGGGGCTATCTATGGCTACACCTTC
TRBV27	TRBJ1-5	few	-	CASSSYGYPQHF	TGTGCCAGCAGCAGTTATGGGTATCCCCAGCATTTT
TRBV6-6	TRBJ2-7	many	TRBD2	CASSWGTSGSYEQYF	TGTGCCAGCAGTTGGGGGACTAGCGGGAGCTACGAGCAGTACTTC
TRBV6-2/TRBV6-3	TRBJ2-1	many	-	CASSYSRGRPPYNEQFF	TGTGCCAGCAGTTACTCCCGGGGGCGTCCCCCCTACAATGAGCAGTTCTTC
TRBV29-1	TRBJ2-1	few	-	CSVVGRPSYNEQFF	TGCAGCGTTGTTGGGCGGCCATCCTACAATGAGCAGTTCTTC
TRBV5-1	TRBJ1-1	-	-	CASSPGPENTEAFF	TGCGCCAGCAGCCCCGGCCCCGAGAACACTGAAGCTTTCTTT
TRBV20-1	TRBJ1-1	few	-	CSAREVTEAFF	TGCAGTGCTAGAGAGGTCACTGAAGCTTTCTTT
TRBV2	TRBJ2-2	-	-	CASSDTEGPGELFF	TGTGCCAGCAGTGACACAGAGGGCCCCGGGGAGCTGTTTTTT
TRBV28	TRBJ2-1	few	-	CASSPHRVYNEQFF	TGTGCCAGCAGTCCCCACAGGGTATACAATGAGCAGTTCTTC
TRBV15	TRBJ2-3	few	-	CATSRASGITSTDTQYF	TGTGCCACCAGCAGAGCCAGCGGAATAACTAGCACAGATACGCAGTATTTT
TRBV11-2	TRBJ2-1	-	TRBD2	CASSRRGGSGGEQSF	TGTGCCAGCAGCCGCCGCGGGGGTAGCGGAGGAGAGCAGTCCTTC
TRBV7-3	TRBJ2-3	few	-	CASSLVTGNTDTQYF	TGTGCCAGCAGCTTAGTTACTGGGAACACAGATACGCAGTATTTT
TRBV29-1	TRBJ2-3	-	-	CSAESGPDTQYF	TGCAGCGCCGAAAGCGGGCCAGATACGCAGTATTTT
TRBV10-3	TRBJ1-2	-	-	CAISESRGRDGYTF	TGTGCCATCAGTGAGTCGCGGGGCCGGGATGGCTACACCTTC
TRBV27	TRBJ2-7	many	-	CASHQGGEQYF	TGTGCCAGCCACCAAGGAGGCGAGCAGTACTTC
TRBV7-9	TRBJ2-1	-	-	CASSQRGNEQFF	TGTGCCAGCAGTCAGAGGGGCAATGAGCAGTTCTTC
TRBV28	TRBJ2-1	-	-	CASSFGALWGRTTYNEQFF	TGTGCCAGCAGTTTTGGGGCTCTATGGGGGAGGACAACCTACAATGAGCAGTTCTTC
TRBV20-1	TRBJ2-7	few	TRBD2	CSAWTSGRKYEQYF	TGCAGTGCTTGGACTAGCGGGAGAAAATACGAGCAGTACTTC
TRBV27	TRBJ1-2	-	-	CATSDQRCGYTF	TGCGCCACCAGTGACCAACGATGTGGCTACACCTTC
TRBV7-2	TRBJ1-5	many	-	CASSFRSDQPQHF	TGTGCCAGCAGCTTTAGGTCCGATCAGCCCCAGCATTTT
TRBV7-2	TRBJ1-2	-	TRBD1	CASSRVGGTGENYGYTF	TGTGCCAGCAGCAGAGTCGGTGGGACAGGGGAAAACTATGGCTACACCTTC
TRBV6-2/TRBV6-3	TRBJ1-1	many	-	CASSRQEGTEAFF	TGTGCCAGCAGTCGACAAGAGGGCACTGAAGCTTTCTTT
TRBV27	TRBJ1-5	many	-	CASSLGLRQPQHF	TGTGCCAGCAGTTTAGGCCTTCGTCAGCCCCAGCATTTT
TRBV20-1	TRBJ2-7	-	-	CSAILGYLSYEQYF	TGCAGTGCTATACTAGGGTACCTATCCTACGAGCAGTACTTC
TRBV15	TRBJ2-7	many	-	CATSARVGSYEQYF	TGTGCCACCAGCGCCAGGGTAGGGTCCTACGAGCAGTACTTC
TRBV27	TRBJ2-3	-	-	CASTLHGGRTDTQYF	TGTGCCAGCACCCTTCACGGGGGGCGTACAGATACGCAGTATTTT
TRBV7-2	TRBJ2-1	few	-	CASSPRRAGNNEQFF	TGTGCCAGCAGCCCGCGGAGGGCGGGAAACAATGAGCAGTTCTTC
TRBV12-3/TRBV12-4	TRBJ1-2	-	TRBD1	CASSFRDRVFYGYTF	TGTGCCAGCAGTTTTAGGGACAGGGTTTTCTATGGCTACACCTTC
TRBV2	TRBJ2-3	-	-	CASSLAGSRLDTQYF	TGTGCCAGCAGTTTGGCAGGTTCCCGATTGGATACGCAGTATTTT
TRBV2	TRBJ2-1	few	TRBD1	CASTTEAGTGDYNEQFF	TGTGCCAGCACAACCGAAGCCGGGACAGGGGACTACAATGAGCAGTTCTTC
TRBV4-1	TRBJ1-5	-	-	CASSQGALCDQPQHF	TGCGCCAGCAGCCAAGGGGCCTTATGCGATCAGCCCCAGCATTTT
TRBV20-1	TRBJ2-1	few	-	CSATPSSGTSYNEQFF	TGCAGTGCTACCCCTTCCAGCGGAACCTCCTACAATGAGCAGTTCTTC
TRBV27	TRBJ1-2	few	-	CASSFTGWGGYTF	TGTGCCAGCAGTTTCACGGGTTGGGGTGGCTACACCTTC
TRBV28	TRBJ2-2	few	-	CASSFHPGRLYTGELFF	TGTGCCAGCAGTTTTCACCCCGGACGTCTTTACACCGGGGAGCTGTTTTTT
TRBV20-1	TRBJ2-7	-	TRBD2	CSARRGSGSIEQYF	TGCAGTGCTAGAAGGGGTAGCGGGAGTATCGAGCAGTACTTC